The clone carrying this T cell receptor (beta chain) has a handful of counts. Its antigen remains unidentified. Tregs were sorted as CD4+CD25+CD127-/low cells. Semi-nested PCR with Nested Universal Primer A followed constant-region reverse priming of full-length variable regions. From the 5' RACE reads, TCRdb called clonotypes with MiXCR, one entry per CDR3 protein. The sample records 8,600 or so distinct CDR3 sequences, less than 55% being singletons. Study results and limitations: Tumor Tregs overlapped most with tumor, then blood, naive CD4+ cells. The larger-cohort validation was restricted to a single TCR beta V-J rearrangement rather than whole repertoires.

Germline V gene lookup returns CDR1 DFQATT and CDR2 SNEGSKA (reference sequence). The CDR3 spans 15 residues. V was trimmed by 5 bases and J by 0 bases, leaving 14 bases between them. This rearrangement joins TRBV20-1 to TRBJ1-3; TRBD1 might be the D (5 bases). This sequence originates from a female donor with breast cancer. Sample: Tregs sorted from a lymph node. This CDR3 is CSAEPGRFSGNTIYF. The DNA for the CDR3 is TGCAGTGCTGAACCGGGACGGTTCTCTGGAAACACCATATATTTT.